This entry describes one T cell receptor (beta chain). Its matching antigen is unknown. The data belong to a study of T cells in Graves' hyperthyroidism and ophthalmopathy. Findings and limits, study-wide: Appearing also in blood were most of the thyroid clonotypes expanded above 0.001.

It was RNA transcripts that yielded the amplified TCR beta CDR3 regions. The study used the HTBI primer set for a first-round RT-PCR of the TCR CDR3. TCRdb redid the calling of the multiplex PCR reads with MiXCR, one entry per CDR3 protein. Among about 510,000 distinct CDR3 sequences listed, about 45% were seen once. The J segment lost 4 bases and the V segment lost 3 bases, leaving 10 bases of the junction unmatched. Germline V gene data show CDR1 as SGHKS and CDR2 as YYEKEE (reference sequence). There are 15 residues in the CDR3. Those patients with uncontrolled infection, other autoimmune disease, pregnancy or lactation were excluded.

This sequence was found in an adult woman with Graves' disease, either hyperthyroidism or ophthalmopathy (not recorded which). The chain carries TRBV5-5 and TRBJ2-7, with TRBD1 identical over 7 bases. Source material: peripheral blood or thyroid tissue (not recorded which). The CDR3 sequence is CASSSPGQRGYEQYF. The CDR3 region has the DNA TGTGCCAGCAGCTCTCCGGGACAGAGAGGGTACGAGCAGTACTTC. Complete variable domain (other parts from reference TRBV5-5 and TRBJ2-7): DAGVTQSPTHLIKTRGQQVTLRCSPISGHKSVSWYQQVLGQGPQFIFQYYEKEERGRGNFPDRFSARQFPNYSSELNVNALLLGDSALYLCASSSPGQRGYEQYFGPGTRLTVT.